These 25 T cell receptor beta chains originate from one sample sequenced in a study of OX40 agonist ivuxolimab in advanced cancers. The receptor library was made with the immunoSEQ multiplex PCR assay. TCRdb carries this immuneACCESS record with in-frame sequences only. Its versions omit some clonotypes, under half of them owing to an unresolved V gene in the studies checked, with the rest unexplained. For this sample there are fewer than 80,000 clones; roughly four fifths appear just once. The leading ten clones occupy over 1.5% of the sample. Material: CD4+ or CD8+ T cells sorted from blood, obtained in a trial of the OX40 agonist ivuxolimab. These receptors came from an adult with an advanced solid tumor such as melanoma, head and neck, liver or kidney cancer.

This CDR3 reads CASSLQSASYNEQFF. CDR3 in DNA: TGTGCCAGCAGCTTACAGTCAGCCTCCTACAATGAGCAGTTCTTC. V usage is TRBV7-2 and J usage is TRBJ2-1; no clear D gene. This CDR3 contains 15 residues. The V end lost 2 bases, the J end lost 0 bases, and 8 bases lay between the germline ends. Germline assignment: CDR1 SGHTA and CDR2 FQGNSA.

The chain recombines TRBV7-9 with TRBJ1-5; TRBD1 is a possible D gene (5 bases). The CDR3 loop spans 14 amino acids. Germline assignment: CDR1 SEHNR and CDR2 FQNEAQ (reference sequence). Trimming took 0 bases from V and 3 from J, leaving 6 bases between them. CDR3 coding DNA: TGTGCCAGCAGCTTAGCAGGGGTCAATCAGCCCCAGCATTTT. Its translation is CASSLAGVNQPQHF.

This clone has just a few counts. The V and J genes are TRBV27 and TRBJ2-5; 7 bases agree with TRBD1. Per the germline V gene, CDR1 is MNHEY and CDR2 is SMNVEV (reference sequence). The CDR3 sequence is 15 residues long. Trimming took 2 bases from V and 1 from J; bases not matched to a gene: 4. DNA for the CDR3: TGTGCCAGCAGTTTACTCGGGACAGTCCAAGAGACCCAGTACTTC. Translation: CASSLLGTVQETQYF.

The V call is TRBV25-1, the J call TRBJ2-5; tentative D call: TRBD1 (6 bases). V was shortened by 4 bases and J by 5 bases, with 11 bases between the two germline ends. The V gene's germline CDR1 is MGHDK and CDR2 SYGVNS. The CDR3 runs 13 residues. CDR3 in amino acids: CASSVRGGETQYF. CDR3 bases: TGTGCCAGCAGTGTCAGGGGTGGCGAGACCCAGTACTTC.

This rearrangement joins TRBV29-1 to TRBJ2-3; no definite D call. Germline values: CDR1 SQVTM, CDR2 ANQGSEA. CDR3 length equals 13 residues. V was cut by 7 bases and J by 0 bases, with 11 bases left in between. The CDR3 loop is CSARRPSTDTQYF. The CDR3 coding sequence is TGCAGCGCCAGACGGCCTAGCACAGATACGCAGTATTTT.

J is TRBJ1-1 and V is TRBV18; 8 bases line up with TRBD1. V gave up 6 bases and J gave up 5 bases; unmatched junction bases: 5. CDR1 and CDR2 (germline): KGHSH, LQKENI. This CDR3 comprises 13 residues. CDR3 in amino acids: CASSRTGRTEAFF. CDR3 sequence (DNA): TGTGCCAGCTCGCGGACAGGGAGGACTGAAGCTTTCTTT.

This clone was found many times. The V and J genes are TRBV28 and TRBJ1-2, with D tentatively TRBD1 (6 bases). Germline loops: CDR1 MDHEN, CDR2 SYDVKM. This CDR3 has 15 amino acids. The V end was cut by 1 base, the J end by 3 bases, with 12 bases between. The CDR3 nucleotides are TGTGCCAGCAGTTTATTGGGGGGGCGATACTATGGCTACACCTTC. Its protein is CASSLLGGRYYGYTF.

The V gene is TRBV9, the J gene TRBJ1-3; D gene ambiguous. The germline gives CDR1 SGDLS, CDR2 YYNGEE. The CDR3 covers 15 residues. V shed 0 bases and J shed 1 base, with 8 bases lying between them. The chain's CDR3 is CASSVAQNSGNTIYF. In DNA, the CDR3 is TGTGCCAGCAGCGTAGCACAGAATTCTGGAAACACCATATATTTT.

The chain has TRBV9 and TRBJ1-3, with 8 bases lining up with TRBD1. The CDR3 totals 15 residues. The germline V gene encodes CDR1 SGDLS and CDR2 YYNGEE. J lost 1 base, V lost 0 bases, and 0 bases had no gene match. In DNA, the CDR3 is TGTGCCAGCAGCGTAGGGACAGGGTCTGGAAACACCATATATTTT. Translation gives CASSVGTGSGNTIYF.

This clone was seen more than once but under ten times. The chain combines TRBV9 with TRBJ2-6, with TRBD1 matching 8 bases. The V segment lost 4 bases and the J segment 3 bases; nucleotides outside the gene matches: 6. The CDR3 spans 16 residues. Germline V gene lookup returns CDR1 SGDLS and CDR2 YYNGEE. This CDR3 reads CASSPTTGVGANVLTF. The CDR3 DNA is TGTGCCAGCAGCCCGACGACAGGGGTTGGGGCCAACGTCCTGACTTTC.

J is TRBJ2-7 and V is TRBV30, with 12 nucleotides matching TRBD2. Trimming cost V 3 bases and J 7 bases; bases outside gene matches: 4. Germline V lookup: CDR1 GTSNPN, CDR2 SVGIG (reference sequence). The CDR3 loop spans 13 amino acids. This CDR3 reads CAWRLAGGGEQYF. The CDR3 DNA is TGTGCCTGGAGACTAGCGGGAGGTGGTGAGCAGTACTTC.

The genes are TRBV28 and TRBJ2-2; tentatively, D is TRBD2 (6 bases). Germline-derived CDR1 and CDR2 are MDHEN and SYDVKM. The CDR3 runs 16 residues. V dropped 5 bases and J dropped 4 bases, with 17 bases sitting between them. The CDR3 DNA is TGTGCCAGCAGTCCGTCTATCGGGGGTGGCACCGGGGAGCTGTTTTTT. The encoded protein is CASSPSIGGGTGELFF.

The chain has TRBV28 and TRBJ2-1; 8 bases fit TRBD2. Trimming cost V 7 bases and J 9 bases; bases outside gene matches: 14. CDR1 is MDHEN, CDR2 SYDVKM, per germline. This CDR3 has 15 residues. CDR3 loop: CASNLAGLFNSEQFF. The CDR3 nucleotides are TGTGCCAGCAACTTAGCGGGATTGTTTAATAGTGAGCAGTTCTTC.

V is TRBV5-1 and J is TRBJ2-1; D possibly matches TRBD1 or TRBD2 (5 bases each). V lost 4 bases and J lost 1, with 12 bases in between. The CDR3 has 15 amino acids. Germline assignment: CDR1 SGHRS and CDR2 YFSETQ. The CDR3 DNA reads as TGCGCCAGCAGCCTGGGGGAGTCTTCCTACAATGAGCAGTTCTTC. Translation gives CASSLGESSYNEQFF.

This rearrangement joins TRBV9 to TRBJ2-1; D ambiguous. The V gene's germline CDR1 is SGDLS and CDR2 YYNGEE. CDR3 length equals 9 residues. V was pared by 0 bases and J by 14 bases, with 3 bases between. CDR3 sequence reads: CASSVVEFF. As DNA, the CDR3 is TGTGCCAGCAGCGTAGTTGAGTTCTTC.

The gene calls are TRBV19 and TRBJ2-3; D gene uncertain. V lost 10 bases and J lost 3, with 11 bases in between. Germline lookup yields CDR1 LNHDA and CDR2 SQIVND (reference sequence). The CDR3 runs to 12 residues. Written as DNA, the CDR3 is TGTGCCACTTCTAGAAGAACAGATACGCAGTATTTT. This gives the protein CATSRRTDTQYF.

The V call is TRBV2, the J call TRBJ1-5, with D unclear. The CDR3 runs 13 residues. Per the germline V gene, CDR1 is SNHLY and CDR2 is FYNNEI. The V end lost 5 bases, the J end lost 3 bases, and 8 bases lay between the germline ends. Here the CDR3 reads CASSTAANQPQHF. CDR3 DNA: TGTGCCAGCAGTACGGCAGCCAATCAGCCCCAGCATTTT.

This clone was counted once. The V and J genes are TRBV30 and TRBJ2-1, with a tentative D call TRBD1 (6 bases). The V gene lost 3 bases and the J gene lost 6 bases, with 15 bases spanning the gap. The CDR3 runs to 14 residues. Germline V gene data show CDR1 as GTSNPN and CDR2 as SVGIG (reference sequence). The CDR3 region is CAWSDGVGANEQFF. The CDR3 DNA is TGTGCCTGGAGCGATGGGGTGGGGGCCAATGAGCAGTTCTTC.

This clone was found once. The J gene is TRBJ1-2, the V gene TRBV12-5, with D perhaps matching TRBD1 (6 bases). This CDR3 spans 15 amino acids. Per the germline V gene, CDR1 is LGHNT and CDR2 is FRNRAP. The CDR3: CAVPVTAGVVYGYTF. DNA of the CDR3: TGTGCCGTCCCCGTCACTGCAGGGGTCGTCTATGGCTACACCTTC.

This sequence joins TRBV4-2 and TRBJ2-3, with TRBD2 matching over 12 bases. Per germline, CDR1 LGHNA and CDR2 YNFKEQ. V was clipped by 4 bases and J by 5 bases; unmatched bases: 4. The CDR3 loop spans 15 amino acids. The CDR3 loop reads CASSRRLAGEDTQYF. CDR3 bases: TGTGCCAGCAGCCGGAGACTAGCGGGGGAAGATACGCAGTATTTT.

V is TRBV2 and J is TRBJ2-3; 7 bases line up with TRBD1. Trimming removed 7 bases from V and 4 bases from J; junction bases left unmatched: 8. This CDR3 region has 14 residues. CDR1 SNHLY and CDR2 FYNNEI come from the germline V gene. The chain's CDR3 is CASNRQGRADTQYF. CDR3 DNA: TGTGCCAGCAATCGACAGGGTAGGGCAGATACGCAGTATTTT. The full variable domain, rest sourced from reference TRBV2 and TRBJ2-3, is EPEVTQTPSHQVTQMGQEVILRCVPISNHLYFYWYRQILGQKVEFLVSFYNNEISEKSEIFDDQFSVERPDGSNFTLKIRSTKLEDSAMYFCASNRQGRADTQYFGPGTRLTVL.

The V and J genes are TRBV7-3 and TRBJ2-3, with 8 bases aligning to TRBD2. The CDR3 has 13 amino acids. The V and J ends lost 5 bases and 4 bases, in that order; junction bases with no gene match: 2. Per the germline V gene, CDR1 is SGHTA and CDR2 is FQGTGA. CDR3 sequence (DNA): TGTGCCAGCAGCCCGGGGGGGGCAGATACGCAGTATTTT. Its protein is CASSPGGADTQYF.

The CDR3: CSVQKGSGLFYNEQFF. The CDR3 region has the DNA TGCAGCGTTCAAAAAGGGTCAGGTCTTTTTTACAATGAGCAGTTCTTC. The chain links TRBV29-1 to TRBJ2-1; D gene uncertain. With 5 bases removed from V and 4 bases from J, the gap between germline ends came to 21 bases. Germline lookup yields CDR1 SQVTM and CDR2 ANQGSEA. CDR3 length: 16 residues.

V and J are TRBV7-3 and TRBJ2-2; 8 bases match TRBD2. With V trimmed by 0 bases and J by 8 bases, 5 bases remained unmatched. There are 15 residues in the CDR3. CDR1 SGHTA and CDR2 FQGTGA come from the germline V gene. CDR3 DNA sequence: TGTGCCAGCAGCTTAACTAGCGGGGTCTCGGGGGAGCTGTTTTTT. It encodes CASSLTSGVSGELFF.

J is TRBJ1-2 and V is TRBV7-9, with TRBD1 matching 12 bases. The J segment lost 10 bases and the V segment lost 5 bases, leaving 11 bases of the junction unmatched. Germline-derived CDR1 and CDR2 are SEHNR and FQNEAQ (reference sequence). This CDR3 comprises 15 residues. In DNA, the CDR3 is TGTGCCAGCAGCGCCGCCGGGACAGGGGGCAGTTCCTACACCTTC. Protein sequence: CASSAAGTGGSSYTF.